These T cell receptor beta chains were read from a single sample in a study of metastatic and nonmetastatic thyroid tumors. With MiXCR, TCRdb called clones anew from the PCR reads. The table includes some 19,000 clones, around a quarter detected once. Sequencing was carried out using tumor tissue. These TCRs come from a female donor with papillary thyroid cancer or a benign thyroid nodule (not recorded which). Some clones in this sample may be carry-over from other donors' samples. Both conserved end residues are part of each CDR3. A D gene is named only where the DNA matches it firmly. A clone size is listed for some rows: how often the clone was seen (once, few, many), or a class if it is expanded.

d_call j_call v_call clone_size cdr3_nt cdr3_aa
NA TRBJ2-2 TRBV5-1 many TGCGCCAGCAGCTTAGGGGGGGCACAGAACACCGGGGAGCTGTTTTTT CASSLGGAQNTGELFF
TRBD2 TRBJ2-7 TRBV5-8 once TGTGCCAGCAGCTTCACTAGCGGGCCCGCCTACGAGCAGTACTTC CASSFTSGPAYEQYF
NA TRBJ2-6 TRBV19 NA TGTGCCAGTAGTATAGATCTAGGGGGGGCCAACGTCCTGACTTTC CASSIDLGGANVLTF
TRBD2 TRBJ2-3 TRBV6-6 NA TGTGCCAGCAGTTACTCCGGACTAAGCGGGAGTACAGATACGCAGTATTTT CASSYSGLSGSTDTQYF
TRBD2 TRBJ2-1 TRBV18 few TGTGCCAGCTCATCGCTAGCGGAGTCTAACAATGAGCAGTTCTTC CASSSLAESNNEQFF
NA TRBJ1-5 TRBV5-6 NA TGTGCCAGCAGCCCTGGGGCAGGATCCAATCAGCCCCAGCATTTT CASSPGAGSNQPQHF
TRBD1 TRBJ1-2 TRBV28 NA TGTGCCAGCAGTTCGACAGGGCTTGGCTACACCTTC CASSSTGLGYTF
TRBD1 TRBJ1-2 TRBV30 NA TGTGCCTGGAGTGCCCCCCCATTGCGGACAGGGGGACTGTCAGACTATGGCTACACCTTC CAWSAPPLRTGGLSDYGYTF
NA TRBJ1-6 TRBV6-1 NA TGTGCCAGCAAAGAGGCGAATAATTCACCCCTCCACTTT CASKEANNSPLHF
TRBD2 TRBJ2-7 TRBV6-8 many TGTGCCAGCAGTTACCCCACTAGCGGGGTATACCTGGGAACCTACGAGCAGTACTTC CASSYPTSGVYLGTYEQYF
TRBD2 TRBJ2-3 TRBV27 many TGTGCCAGCACCGGGACTAGCAGTGATACGCAGTATTTT CASTGTSSDTQYF
NA TRBJ2-2 TRBV20-1 NA TGCAGTGCCAACCAGAACACCGGGGAGCTGTTTTTT CSANQNTGELFF
NA TRBJ1-4 TRBV7-9 many TGCGCCAGCAGCTTAGTGGGTCAGGGAGGTGAAAAACTGTTTTTT CASSLVGQGGEKLFF
TRBD1 TRBJ2-5 TRBV3-1 many TGTGCCAGCAGCCAAAGGACAGGAGGGACCCAGTACTTC CASSQRTGGTQYF
TRBD2 TRBJ2-7 TRBV7-2 NA TGTGCCAGCAGCTTAGTTGGGGCGGGAGGATACGAGCAGTACTTC CASSLVGAGGYEQYF
TRBD1 TRBJ1-6 TRBV3-1 NA TGTGCCAGCAGCCATTTAGGAGGGGGCAGAGTTTCACCCCTCCACTTT CASSHLGGGRVSPLHF
NA TRBJ2-1 TRBV12-3/TRBV12-4 medium-sized TGTGCCAGCACCGAGACTCTGAGCAATGAGCAGTTCTTC CASTETLSNEQFF
NA TRBJ2-1 TRBV6-1 few TGTGCCAGCACCCCCGTTCCTCCCAGGGGATATAATGAGCAGTTCTTC CASTPVPPRGYNEQFF
TRBD2 TRBJ2-7 TRBV14 many TGTGCCAGCAGCCAGACTAGCGGGATTTCCTACGAGCAGTACTTC CASSQTSGISYEQYF
TRBD2 TRBJ2-6 TRBV19 once TGTGCCAGTAGTACGGGAGGGTACTCTGGGGCCAACGTCCTGACTTTC CASSTGGYSGANVLTF
TRBD1 TRBJ1-2 TRBV11-2 NA TGTGCCAGCAGCTTAGATTCAGGGACAGGGGGCTATGGCTACACCTTC CASSLDSGTGGYGYTF
NA TRBJ1-1 TRBV28 medium-sized TGTGCCAGCAGGACACAGGGAACTGAAGCTTTCTTT CASRTQGTEAFF
NA TRBJ2-1 TRBV6-2/TRBV6-3 few TGTGCCAGCAGTCACCCCCACAATGAGCAGTTCTTC CASSHPHNEQFF
NA TRBJ2-1 TRBV7-3 many TGTGCCAGCAGCTTAACGGGACCGCCGAGCTCCTACAATGAGCAGTTCTTC CASSLTGPPSSYNEQFF
NA TRBJ2-4 TRBV7-2 few TGCGCCAGCAGCCACCCATCAACGGGGAACATTCAGTACTTC CASSHPSTGNIQYF
NA TRBJ1-2 TRBV28 NA TGTGCCGGCCTTGACAGTGGAAGCTATGGCTACACCTTC CAGLDSGSYGYTF
NA TRBJ1-2 TRBV18 NA TGTGCCAGCTCTAGGTGCCATGGCATTTATGGCTACACCTTC CASSRCHGIYGYTF
TRBD1 TRBJ2-7 TRBV28 few TGTGCCATCAGTCCCACAGGGGGCGTATTCTCCTACGAGCAGTACTTC CAISPTGGVFSYEQYF
NA TRBJ2-1 TRBV20-1 NA TGCAGTGCTATCCCCCGGGACCGTCTCAATGAGCAGTTCTTC CSAIPRDRLNEQFF
NA TRBJ1-2 TRBV30 NA TGTGCCTGGAGTGGAGACCTTCAAACTATGGGCTACACCTTC CAWSGDLQTMGYTF
NA TRBJ1-3 TRBV3-1 NA TGTGCCAGCAGCCACGGGCTGGGGGGAAACACCATATATTTT CASSHGLGGNTIYF
TRBD1 TRBJ1-5 TRBV5-6 many TGTGCCAGCAGCTCCATCAACAGGGGAGATCAGCCCCAGCATTTT CASSSINRGDQPQHF
NA TRBJ2-7 TRBV6-1 NA TGTGCCAGCAGTGAACCCCCATACGAGCAGTACTTC CASSEPPYEQYF
NA TRBJ1-3 TRBV18 many TGTGCCAGCTCACCGGATAGTTTGAGCTCTGGAAACACCATATATTTT CASSPDSLSSGNTIYF
NA TRBJ2-7 TRBV7-2 NA TGTGCCAGCAGGCCAGGGGGGGGCTCCTACGAGCAGTACTTC CASRPGGGSYEQYF
NA TRBJ1-1 TRBV20-1 NA TGCAGTGCTGTACCGGGACGGCCTCGGGAAGCTTTCTTT CSAVPGRPREAFF
NA TRBJ1-1 TRBV6-1 few TGTGCCAGCAGGTTTCGGGGGGAAACTTTATTT CASRFRGETLF
TRBD1 TRBJ2-1 TRBV11-1 NA TGTGCCAGCAGCCAAATCGGACAGGCCCACAATCAGCAGTTCTTC CASSQIGQAHNQQFF
NA TRBJ2-7 TRBV6-1 NA TGTGCCAGCTCTAAAGGGGCCCACGATGAGCAGTACTTC CASSKGAHDEQYF
TRBD1 TRBJ2-7 TRBV3-1 many TGTGCCAGCAGCCAGGGGACGACAGGGACCCGCTCCTACGAGCAGTACTTC CASSQGTTGTRSYEQYF
TRBD2 TRBJ2-1 TRBV6-4 few TGTGCCAGCAGTTCCGCAGCGGGACTAGGTAATGAGCAGTTCTTC CASSSAAGLGNEQFF
NA TRBJ1-4 TRBV4-2 medium-sized TGTGCCAGCAGCCAAGTAGTAGGAAGGGGTGCAACTAATGAAAAACTGTTTTTT CASSQVVGRGATNEKLFF
NA TRBJ2-7 TRBV11-2 many TGTGCCAGCAGCCCTATCCCCCGGGGTCCTCGAGCCTACGAGCAGTACTTC CASSPIPRGPRAYEQYF
NA TRBJ1-1 TRBV27 few TGTGCCAGCAGGCCGGGACGGGAAAACACTGAAGCTTTCTTT CASRPGRENTEAFF
TRBD2 TRBJ2-2 TRBV9 NA TGTGCCAGCAGAGGAGCGGGAGAGGGGAACACCGGGGAGCTGTTTTTT CASRGAGEGNTGELFF
TRBD1 TRBJ2-2 TRBV12-3/TRBV12-4 NA TGTGCCAGCAGTTTGAGGCCGGGACAGGGGGCCGGCGTCACCGGGGAGCTGTTTTTT CASSLRPGQGAGVTGELFF
TRBD1 TRBJ1-1 TRBV5-1 NA TGCGCCAGCACGATTGGACAGGGGGTTTTGAACACTGAAGCTTTCTTT CASTIGQGVLNTEAFF
TRBD2 TRBJ2-3 TRBV9 many TGTGCCAGCAGCGCTGGACTAGCCGTTAGCACAGATACGCAGTATTTT CASSAGLAVSTDTQYF
NA TRBJ2-7 TRBV27 NA TGTGCCAGCAGACCAGAGACAAGTTACGAGCAGTACTTC CASRPETSYEQYF
NA TRBJ1-4 TRBV30 NA TGTGCCTGGGGACCACTAAGGGGTGAAAAACTGTTTTTT CAWGPLRGEKLFF
NA TRBJ1-1 TRBV7-2 NA TGTGCCAGCAGCTTGGGGGGAGCGACTGAAGCTTTCTTT CASSLGGATEAFF
NA TRBJ2-7 TRBV6-5 few TGTGCCAGCAGTTACGGCAGCGACCACTACGAGCAGTACTTC CASSYGSDHYEQYF
TRBD1 TRBJ2-7 TRBV6-1 NA TGTGCCACTGACCCGGGACAGGGGGTTGTCGAGCAGTACTTC CATDPGQGVVEQYF
NA TRBJ1-2 TRBV30 few TGTGCCTGTCAGAGACAGGCCTATGGCTACACCTTC CACQRQAYGYTF
TRBD1 TRBJ2-5 TRBV30 NA TGTGCCTGGAGTGTGTTGGGTCAGGGGGCCGATCCGTACTTC CAWSVLGQGADPYF
NA TRBJ1-2 TRBV11-1 NA TGTGCCAGCAGTTCAATACGGAACTATGGCTACACCTTC CASSSIRNYGYTF
NA TRBJ2-1 TRBV12-3/TRBV12-4 NA TGTTCCAGCAGTTTAAGGTGGGGAGACCTCCATGAGCAGTTCTTC CSSSLRWGDLHEQFF
NA TRBJ2-1 TRBV5-1 NA TGCGCCAGCAGCTTGGTAGGTTGGATTAATTTGGATGAGCAGTTCTTC CASSLVGWINLDEQFF
TRBD1 TRBJ1-1 TRBV6-5 NA TGTGCCAGCAGTTTTACCGGGACAGCAACTGAAGCTTTCTTT CASSFTGTATEAFF